This is a list of T cell receptor beta chains from one sample in a study of T cells in Graves' hyperthyroidism and ophthalmopathy. MiXCR, run by TCRdb on the multiplex PCR reads, gives a single entry per CDR3 protein. Here the sample spans roughly 500,000 distinct CDR3 sequences, around 50% being singletons. The material sequenced was peripheral blood or thyroid tissue (not recorded which). The receptor set was obtained from an adult woman with Graves' disease, either hyperthyroidism or ophthalmopathy (not recorded which). Both conserved end residues are part of each CDR3. A D gene is named only where the DNA matches it firmly. Rows give clone size only sometimes, using once, few, many, or a class for an expanded clone.

TRBJ2-2 | TRBD2 | many | TRBV20-1 | TGCAGTGCTAGCCGGGGGGGAGGCGGGACCGGGGAGCTGTTTTTT | CSASRGGGGTGELFF
TRBJ2-5 | TRBD2 | many | TRBV7-6 | TGTGCCAGCAGCTTAGCGGGTGGTGGAGCGGGAGCCGGAGAGACCCAGTACTTC | CASSLAGGGAGAGETQYF
TRBJ1-3 | TRBD1 | . | TRBV10-3 | TGTGCCACAGTGGGACAGCTGAACACCATATATTTT | CATVGQLNTIYF
TRBJ1-2 | TRBD1 | . | TRBV7-9 | TGTGCCAGCAGCCACGGGGGACAGGGAGGAGGCTACACCTTC | CASSHGGQGGGYTF
TRBJ2-3 | . | few | TRBV27 | TGTGCCAGCAGTTGGGACCCAGGCCTAGCAGGGAGCACAGATACGCAGTATTTT | CASSWDPGLAGSTDTQYF
TRBJ2-7 | TRBD1 | . | TRBV10-3 | TGTGCCACGATGGGACAGGGCTACGAGCAGTACTTC | CATMGQGYEQYF
TRBJ2-5 | . | few | TRBV29-1 | TGCAGCGTTGGCCGGGACAACCAAGAGACCCAGTACTTC | CSVGRDNQETQYF
TRBJ2-7 | TRBD1 | . | TRBV29-1 | TGCAGCTACGGACAGGGACAAGGTTACGAGCAGTACTTC | CSYGQGQGYEQYF
TRBJ2-5 | . | many | TRBV7-2 | TGTGCCAGCAGCTTAGTTTCCCTGCGGGTTGAGACCCAGTACTTC | CASSLVSLRVETQYF
TRBJ1-6 | TRBD1 | . | TRBV7-8 | TGTGCCAGCAGCATCGGACAGGGCGGCAATTCACCCCTCCACTTT | CASSIGQGGNSPLHF
TRBJ1-2 | TRBD1 | . | TRBV25-1 | TGTGCCAGCAGTGCTAGAGAGGACAGGGGAGATTATGGCTACACCTTC | CASSAREDRGDYGYTF
TRBJ2-5 | . | many | TRBV7-6 | TGTGCCAGCAGTTCTAGAGAGACCCAGTACTTC | CASSSRETQYF
TRBJ1-5 | . | . | TRBV7-2 | TGTGCCAGCAGCTTAGCTGTGGGGCCCCAGCATTTT | CASSLAVGPQHF
TRBJ2-5 | TRBD2 | many | TRBV11-2 | TGTGCCAGCAGCTTAAGCGCGGGAGCAGAGACCCAGTACTTC | CASSLSAGAETQYF
TRBJ2-5 | . | few | TRBV11-2 | TGTGCCAGCAGCCAAGAGGAAGAGACCCAGTACTTC | CASSQEEETQYF
TRBJ1-1 | . | . | TRBV12-3/TRBV12-4 | TGTGCCACCCGGTTCAACCGGCACCCCGAAGCTTTCTTT | CATRFNRHPEAFF
TRBJ1-2 | . | . | TRBV2 | TGTGCCAGCAGTAGTGAACAGTGGGGCTATGGCTACACCTTC | CASSSEQWGYGYTF
TRBJ2-6 | . | few | TRBV2 | TGTGCCACCCCGGCTGCAGCAGGGGCCAACGTCCTGACTTTC | CATPAAAGANVLTF
TRBJ1-4 | . | many | TRBV6-1 | TGTGCCAGCAGTTACCGACAGCAAAGGGTGGAAAAACTGTTTTTT | CASSYRQQRVEKLFF
TRBJ1-2 | TRBD1 | . | TRBV7-9 | TGTGCCAGCAGCCACCGGGACAGGGTCATTGCCTACACCTTC | CASSHRDRVIAYTF
TRBJ1-3 | . | . | TRBV30 | TGTGCCTGGAGTGTGCAGCCTGGAAACACCATATATTTT | CAWSVQPGNTIYF
TRBJ2-2 | . | many | TRBV7-2 | TGTGCCAGCAGCTTATTTGCAGGGGCCGGGGAGCTGTTTTTT | CASSLFAGAGELFF
TRBJ2-3 | TRBD1 | . | TRBV19 | TGTGCCAGTACCGACAGGGGTAGCACAGATACGCAGTATTTT | CASTDRGSTDTQYF
TRBJ1-1 | . | . | TRBV11-2 | TGTGCCAGCAGCTTGAGGGTTCTTAACACTGAAGCTTTCTTT | CASSLRVLNTEAFF
TRBJ2-7 | . | once | TRBV29-1 | TGCAGCGTTGAGGGGGAGATGGGAGGCAGGGCGTACGAGCAGTACTTC | CSVEGEMGGRAYEQYF
TRBJ1-2 | . | few | TRBV29-1 | TGCAGCGTTGAAGGGGGTGAAGACTATGGCTACACCTTC | CSVEGGEDYGYTF
TRBJ1-6 | TRBD1 | . | TRBV7-9 | TGTGCCAGCGGGACAGGGGGTTCACCCCTCCACTTT | CASGTGGSPLHF
TRBJ1-2 | TRBD1 | . | TRBV7-9 | TGCGCCAGCAGCTTGCTCGGGACAGGGGACGGTGGCTACACCTTC | CASSLLGTGDGGYTF
TRBJ1-5 | . | . | TRBV7-8 | TGTGCCAGCAGCTTACAGGGTCGAGGCCAGCCCCAGCATTTT | CASSLQGRGQPQHF
TRBJ2-6 | TRBD2 | . | TRBV27 | TGTGCCACCCTGGGACTAGCGGGAGCTGGGGCCAACGTCCTGACTTTC | CATLGLAGAGANVLTF
TRBJ2-5 | . | . | TRBV12-3/TRBV12-4 | TGTGCCAGCAGTTTAGGACTCCGGGAGGAGACCCAGTACTTC | CASSLGLREETQYF
TRBJ2-6 | TRBD1 | . | TRBV7-2 | TGTGCCAGCAGCTTGGGACAGGGGAGTGAAGCTTTC | CASSLGQGSEAF
TRBJ1-1 | . | . | TRBV15 | TGTGCCACCAGCCTCTCAGGGAGGGGGACTGAAGCTTTCTTT | CATSLSGRGTEAFF
TRBJ1-1 | TRBD1 | . | TRBV29-1 | TGCAGCGTAGACCTACAGGGGGAGAACACTGAAGCTTTCTTT | CSVDLQGENTEAFF
TRBJ2-2 | . | . | TRBV11-2 | TGTGCCAGCAGCCAAATGGGGGGGCCTGGGGAGCTGTTTTTT | CASSQMGGPGELFF
TRBJ1-6 | . | . | TRBV7-2 | TGTGCCAGCAGCTTAATGGGGGCTTATAATTCACCCCTCCACTTT | CASSLMGAYNSPLHF
TRBJ2-5 | . | . | TRBV14 | TGTGCCAGCAGCCAAGGCCGACGGGCAGTCGAAGAGACCCAGTACTTC | CASSQGRRAVEETQYF
TRBJ1-6 | TRBD1 | many | TRBV7-6 | TGTGCCAGCAGCTTAAACCCCGGGACAGGGGGCTCACCCCTCCACTTT | CASSLNPGTGGSPLHF
TRBJ2-7 | TRBD2 | many | TRBV7-2 | TGTGCCAGCAGGAAGGGGCTAGCGGAAACCTACGAGCAGTACTTC | CASRKGLAETYEQYF
TRBJ1-2 | . | few | TRBV14 | TGTGCCAGCAGACAGAGGCAGGGATGGTACACCTTC | CASRQRQGWYTF
TRBJ1-1 | TRBD1 | . | TRBV7-9 | TGTGCCTGGAGTGCGGACAGGGTGAACACTGAAGCTTTCTTT | CAWSADRVNTEAFF